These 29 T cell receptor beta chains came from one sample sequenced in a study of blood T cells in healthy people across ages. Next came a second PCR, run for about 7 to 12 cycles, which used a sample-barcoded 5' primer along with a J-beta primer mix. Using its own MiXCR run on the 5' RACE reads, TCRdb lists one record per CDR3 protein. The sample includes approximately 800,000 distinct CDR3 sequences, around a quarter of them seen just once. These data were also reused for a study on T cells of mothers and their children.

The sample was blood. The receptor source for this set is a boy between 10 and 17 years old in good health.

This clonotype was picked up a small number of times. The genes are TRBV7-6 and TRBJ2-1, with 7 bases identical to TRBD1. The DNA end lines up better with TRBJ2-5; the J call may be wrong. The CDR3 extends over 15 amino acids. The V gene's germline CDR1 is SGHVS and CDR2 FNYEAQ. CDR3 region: CASTSNSGQQETQYF. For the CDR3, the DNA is TGTGCCAGCACCTCCAACTCGGGACAGCAAGAGACCCAGTACTTC.

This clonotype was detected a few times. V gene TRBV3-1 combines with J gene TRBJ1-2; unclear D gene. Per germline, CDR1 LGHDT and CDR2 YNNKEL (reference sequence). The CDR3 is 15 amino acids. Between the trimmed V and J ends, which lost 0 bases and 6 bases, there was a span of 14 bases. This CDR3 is CASSQEYTEENGYTF. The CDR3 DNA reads TGTGCCAGCAGCCAAGAGTACACTGAGGAGAATGGCTACACCTTC.

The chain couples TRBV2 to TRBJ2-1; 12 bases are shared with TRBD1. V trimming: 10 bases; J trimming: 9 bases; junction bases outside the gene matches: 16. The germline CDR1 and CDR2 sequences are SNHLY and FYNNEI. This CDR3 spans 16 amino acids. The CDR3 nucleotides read TGTGCCAACGGACGAGGGACAGGGGGCCTTGTCGGTGAGCAGTTCTTC. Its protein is CANGRGTGGLVGEQFF. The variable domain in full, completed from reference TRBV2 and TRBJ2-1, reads EPEVTQTPSHQVTQMGQEVILRCVPISNHLYFYWYRQILGQKVEFLVSFYNNEISEKSEIFDDQFSVERPDGSNFTLKIRSTKLEDSAMYFCANGRGTGGLVGEQFFGPGTRLTVL.

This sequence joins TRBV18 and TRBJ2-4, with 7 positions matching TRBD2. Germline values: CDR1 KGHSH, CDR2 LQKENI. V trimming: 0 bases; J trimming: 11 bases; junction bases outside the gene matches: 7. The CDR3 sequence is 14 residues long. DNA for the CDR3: TGTGCCAGCTCACCACCGGGGAGGGACGGTCTTCAGTACTTC. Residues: CASSPPGRDGLQYF.

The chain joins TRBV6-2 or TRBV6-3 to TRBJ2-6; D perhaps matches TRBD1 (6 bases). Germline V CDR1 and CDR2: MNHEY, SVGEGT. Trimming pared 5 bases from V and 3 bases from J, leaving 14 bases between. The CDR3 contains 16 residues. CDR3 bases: TGTGCCAGCAGTGCCGCAGGGGTAGGTGGGGCCAACGTCCTGACTTTC. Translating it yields CASSAAGVGGANVLTF.

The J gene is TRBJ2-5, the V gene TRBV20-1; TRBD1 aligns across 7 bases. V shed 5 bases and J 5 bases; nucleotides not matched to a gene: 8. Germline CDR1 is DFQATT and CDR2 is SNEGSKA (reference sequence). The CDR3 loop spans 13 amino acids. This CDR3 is CSAQIAGGETQYF. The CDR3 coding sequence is TGCAGTGCTCAAATCGCAGGGGGTGAGACCCAGTACTTC.

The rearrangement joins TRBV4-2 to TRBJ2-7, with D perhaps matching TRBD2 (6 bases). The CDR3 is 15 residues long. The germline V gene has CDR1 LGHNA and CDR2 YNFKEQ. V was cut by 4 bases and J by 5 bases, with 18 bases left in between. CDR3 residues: CASSRPGRSENEQYF. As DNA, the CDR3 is TGTGCCAGCAGCCGCCCCGGGAGATCTGAGAACGAGCAGTACTTC.

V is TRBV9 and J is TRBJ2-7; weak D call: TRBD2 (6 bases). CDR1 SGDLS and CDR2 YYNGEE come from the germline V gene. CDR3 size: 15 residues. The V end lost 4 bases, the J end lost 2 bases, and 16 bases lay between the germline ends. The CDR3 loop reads CASSPTTGRAYEQYF. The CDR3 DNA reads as TGTGCCAGCAGCCCCACGACCGGGAGAGCCTACGAGCAGTACTTC.

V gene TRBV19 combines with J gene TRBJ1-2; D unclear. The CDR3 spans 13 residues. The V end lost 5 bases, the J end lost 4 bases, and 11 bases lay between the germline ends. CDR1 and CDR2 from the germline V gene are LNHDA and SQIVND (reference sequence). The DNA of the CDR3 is TGTGCCAGTAGTGAGTGGGTACGCTATGGCTACACCTTC. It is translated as CASSEWVRYGYTF.

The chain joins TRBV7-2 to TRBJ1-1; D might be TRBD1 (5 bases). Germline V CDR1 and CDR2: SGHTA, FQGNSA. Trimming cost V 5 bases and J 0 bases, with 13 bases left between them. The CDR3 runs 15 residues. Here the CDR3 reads CASSPRDLMNTEAFF. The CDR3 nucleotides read TGTGCCAGCAGCCCTCGGGACTTAATGAACACTGAAGCTTTCTTT.

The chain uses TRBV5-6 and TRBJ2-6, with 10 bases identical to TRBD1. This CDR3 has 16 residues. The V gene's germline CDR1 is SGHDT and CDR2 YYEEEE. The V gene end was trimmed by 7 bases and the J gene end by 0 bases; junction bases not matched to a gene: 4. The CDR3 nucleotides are TGTGCCAGCCCGGGACAGGGGCCCTCTGGGGCCAACGTCCTGACTTTC. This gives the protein CASPGQGPSGANVLTF.

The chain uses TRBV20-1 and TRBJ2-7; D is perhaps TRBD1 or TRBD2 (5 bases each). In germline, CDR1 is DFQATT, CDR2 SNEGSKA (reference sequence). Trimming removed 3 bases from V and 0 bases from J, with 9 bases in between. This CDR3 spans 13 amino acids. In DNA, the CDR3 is TGCAGTGCTAGCGGGACCCTCTCCTACGAGCAGTACTTC. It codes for CSASGTLSYEQYF.

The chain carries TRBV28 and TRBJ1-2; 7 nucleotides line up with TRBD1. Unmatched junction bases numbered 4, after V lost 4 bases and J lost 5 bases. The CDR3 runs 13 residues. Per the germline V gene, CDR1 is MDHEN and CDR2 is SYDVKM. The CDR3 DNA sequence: TGTGCCAGCAGTTCGGGACAGAAGTATGGCTACACCTTC. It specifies CASSSGQKYGYTF.

The CDR3 is CSARDPSGSDTGELFF. The CDR3 DNA sequence: TGCAGTGCTAGAGATCCCAGCGGGAGCGACACCGGGGAGCTGTTTTTT. The chain is built from TRBV20-1 and TRBJ2-2; 8 bases are shared with TRBD2. V lost 0 bases and J lost 3; bases outside the gene matches: 6. The CDR3 runs 16 residues. From germline, CDR1 is DFQATT and CDR2 SNEGSKA (reference sequence).

The CDR3 here is CASSQEAGAGSYEQYF. The CDR3 nucleotides are TGCGCCAGCAGCCAAGAGGCGGGAGCCGGCTCCTACGAGCAGTACTTC. V and J are TRBV4-3 and TRBJ2-7; 7 bases map to TRBD2. CDR3 length: 16 residues. The ends lost 0 bases at V and 0 bases at J; junction bases unmatched: 5. CDR1 is LGHNA, CDR2 YSLEER, per germline.

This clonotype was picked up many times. The CDR3 loop reads CASSLRSGEYNEQFF. The CDR3 DNA reads TGCGCCAGCAGCTTGCGTAGCGGGGAATACAATGAGCAGTTCTTC. The chain combines TRBV5-1 with TRBJ2-1; the match to TRBD2 covers 8 bases. The CDR3 contains 15 residues. Trimming at V came to 1 base and at J to 4 bases, leaving 4 bases not matched to a gene. CDR1 and CDR2 (germline): SGHRS, YFSETQ. Drawing the rest from reference TRBV5-1 and TRBJ2-1, the complete variable domain is KAGVTQTPRYLIKTRGQQVTLSCSPISGHRSVSWYQQTPGQGLQFLFEYFSETQRNKGNFPGRFSGRQFSNSRSEMNVSTLELGDSALYLCASSLRSGEYNEQFFGPGTRLTVL.

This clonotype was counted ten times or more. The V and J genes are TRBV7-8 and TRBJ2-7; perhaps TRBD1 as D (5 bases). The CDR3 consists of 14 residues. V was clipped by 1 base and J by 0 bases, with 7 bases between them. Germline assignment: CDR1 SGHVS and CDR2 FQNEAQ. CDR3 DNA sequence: TGTGCCAGCAGCTTAGACAGGAGCTCCTACGAGCAGTACTTC. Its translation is CASSLDRSSYEQYF.

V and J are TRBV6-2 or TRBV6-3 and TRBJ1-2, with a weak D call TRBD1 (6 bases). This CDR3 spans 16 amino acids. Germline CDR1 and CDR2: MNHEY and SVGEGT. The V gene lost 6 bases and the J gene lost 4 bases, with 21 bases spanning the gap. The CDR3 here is CASRRSNSGHLYGYTF. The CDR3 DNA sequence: TGTGCCAGCAGGCGCTCGAATTCGGGACACCTCTATGGCTACACCTTC.

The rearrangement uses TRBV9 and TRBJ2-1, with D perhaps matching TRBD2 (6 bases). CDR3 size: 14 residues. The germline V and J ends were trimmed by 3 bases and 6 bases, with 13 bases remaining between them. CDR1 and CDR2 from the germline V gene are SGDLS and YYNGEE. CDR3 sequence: CASSEPHGSNEQFF. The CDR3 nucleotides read TGTGCCAGCAGCGAGCCCCACGGGAGCAATGAGCAGTTCTTC.

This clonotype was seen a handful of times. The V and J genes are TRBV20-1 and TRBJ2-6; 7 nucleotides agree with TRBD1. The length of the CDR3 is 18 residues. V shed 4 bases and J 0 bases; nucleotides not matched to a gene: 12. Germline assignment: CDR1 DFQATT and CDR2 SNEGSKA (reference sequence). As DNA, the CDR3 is TGCAGTGCTATTCCCGAGGGGACAGAACTCTCTGGGGCCAACGTCCTGACTTTC. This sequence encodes CSAIPEGTELSGANVLTF.

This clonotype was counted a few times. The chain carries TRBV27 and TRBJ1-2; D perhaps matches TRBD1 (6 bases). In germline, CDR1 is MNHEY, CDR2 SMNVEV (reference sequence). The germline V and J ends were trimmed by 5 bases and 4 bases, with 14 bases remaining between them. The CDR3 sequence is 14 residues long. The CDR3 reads CASSRTGSIYGYTF. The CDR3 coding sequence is TGTGCCAGCAGTCGTACAGGGAGCATCTATGGCTACACCTTC.

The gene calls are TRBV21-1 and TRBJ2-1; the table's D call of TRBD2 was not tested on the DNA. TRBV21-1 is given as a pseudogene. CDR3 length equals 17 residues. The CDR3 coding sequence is TGTGCCAGCAGCAAAGTGAGTAAGCGGGAGGAATACAATGAGCAGTTCTTC. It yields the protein CASSKVSKREEYNEQFF.

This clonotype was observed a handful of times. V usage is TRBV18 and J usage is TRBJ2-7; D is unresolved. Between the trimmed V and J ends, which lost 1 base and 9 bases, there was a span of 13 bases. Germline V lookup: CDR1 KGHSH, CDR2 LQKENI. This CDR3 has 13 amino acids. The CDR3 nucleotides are TGTGCCAGCTCACCACTCGAGTTAGTGGGGCAGTACTTC. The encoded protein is CASSPLELVGQYF.

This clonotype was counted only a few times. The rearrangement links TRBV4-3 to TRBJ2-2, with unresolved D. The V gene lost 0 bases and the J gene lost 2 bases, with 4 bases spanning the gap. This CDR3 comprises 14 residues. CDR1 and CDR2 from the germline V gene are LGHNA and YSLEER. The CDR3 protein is CASSQDQNTGELFF. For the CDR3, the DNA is TGCGCCAGCAGCCAAGATCAAAACACCGGGGAGCTGTTTTTT.

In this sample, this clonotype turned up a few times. CDR3 sequence (DNA): TGCAGCGTTGAAGGACCGACTGCCCAAGAGACCCAGTACTTC. Protein product: CSVEGPTAQETQYF. J is TRBJ2-5 and V is TRBV29-1, with unresolved D. The CDR3 loop spans 14 amino acids. V was trimmed by 1 base and J by 1 base, leaving 10 bases between them. Germline V gene sequence: CDR1 SQVTM, CDR2 ANQGSEA.

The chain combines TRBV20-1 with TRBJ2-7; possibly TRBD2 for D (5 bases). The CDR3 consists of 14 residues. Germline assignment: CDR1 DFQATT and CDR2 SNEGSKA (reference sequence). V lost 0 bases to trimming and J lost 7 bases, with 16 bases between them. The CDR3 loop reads CSARDQYGKVEQYF. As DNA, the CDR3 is TGCAGTGCTAGAGATCAGTACGGGAAGGTTGAGCAGTACTTC.

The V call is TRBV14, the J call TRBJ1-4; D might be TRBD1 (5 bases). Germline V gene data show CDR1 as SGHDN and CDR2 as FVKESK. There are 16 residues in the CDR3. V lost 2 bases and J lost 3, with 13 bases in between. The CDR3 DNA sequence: TGTGCCAGCAGCCAACTAGACAGCCGGGCTAATGAAAAACTGTTTTTT. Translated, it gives CASSQLDSRANEKLFF.

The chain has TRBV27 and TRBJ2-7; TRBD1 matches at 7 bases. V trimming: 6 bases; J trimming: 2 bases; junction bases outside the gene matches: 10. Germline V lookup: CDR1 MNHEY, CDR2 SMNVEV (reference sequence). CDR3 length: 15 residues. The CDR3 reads CASSSRGDSPYEQYF. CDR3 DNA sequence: TGTGCCAGCAGCTCCAGAGGGGACAGCCCCTACGAGCAGTACTTC.

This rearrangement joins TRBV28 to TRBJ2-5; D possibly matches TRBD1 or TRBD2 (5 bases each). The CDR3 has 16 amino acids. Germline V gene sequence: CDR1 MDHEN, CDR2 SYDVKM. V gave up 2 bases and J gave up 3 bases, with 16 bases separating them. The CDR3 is CASSLVRGVGEETQYF. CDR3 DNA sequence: TGTGCCAGCAGTTTAGTAAGGGGAGTCGGGGAAGAGACCCAGTACTTC.